Presented here are 13 T cell receptor beta chains from one specimen sequenced in a study of beta chain features in type 1 diabetes. For these receptors, no antigen is known. Study-level results: Across all four CD4+ subsets, people with type 1 diabetes showed modestly shorter TCRB CDR3s.

All of the isolated RNA was reverse transcribed, so expressed TCRB transcripts were sequenced. The protocol was immunoSEQ multiplex PCR, while the TCRdb copy is restricted to in-frame clones and leaves out a portion. This table has more than 550,000 clones, around 15% appearing once. The sequenced sample was naive CD4+ T cells from blood. Every receptor here comes from a man between 18 and 35 years old with type 1 diabetes.

This clone was seen more than once but under ten times. The identical CDR3 is also encoded by other nucleotide sequences in the sample. This chain connects TRBV30 to TRBJ2-3; D is unclear. The CDR3 extends over 12 amino acids. The germline V gene has CDR1 GTSNPN and CDR2 SVGIG (reference sequence). V lost 2 bases and J 4 bases, leaving 7 bases between the germline ends. CDR3 amino acids: CAWSMGADTQYF. The DNA for the CDR3 is TGTGCCTGGAGTATGGGTGCAGATACGCAGTATTTT.

This clone was observed a handful of times. The V gene is TRBV19, the J gene TRBJ2-7; 8 nucleotides line up with TRBD1. Germline V gene sequence: CDR1 LNHDA, CDR2 SQIVND (reference sequence). This CDR3 has 15 amino acids. V lost 6 bases, J lost 4 bases, and 11 bases stayed unmatched. The DNA of the CDR3 is TGTGCCAGTAGCCAGGAAGGACAGGGAACGTACGAGCAGTACTTC. It yields the protein CASSQEGQGTYEQYF.

The chain combines TRBV27 with TRBJ2-2; tentatively, D is TRBD1 (6 bases). The CDR3 runs 16 residues. Per the germline V gene, CDR1 is MNHEY and CDR2 is SMNVEV (reference sequence). With 3 bases removed from V and 6 bases from J, the gap between germline ends came to 17 bases. The CDR3 loop reads CASSLEKGTIAGELFF. The CDR3 DNA sequence: TGTGCCAGCAGTTTGGAGAAAGGGACAATCGCCGGGGAGCTGTTTTTT.

The chain recombines TRBV27 with TRBJ2-1; TRBD2 matches 11 bases. V shed 7 bases, J shed 8 bases, and the junction held 10 bases outside the gene matches. The CDR3 loop spans 15 amino acids. Germline values: CDR1 MNHEY, CDR2 SMNVEV (reference sequence). CDR3 protein: CASTFILAGVDEQFF. Here the CDR3 DNA reads TGTGCCAGCACCTTCATACTAGCGGGGGTAGATGAGCAGTTCTTC.

This clone appeared a few times. The chain employs TRBV4-1 and TRBJ2-3; no clear D gene. CDR1 and CDR2 from the germline V gene are MGHRA and YSYEKL. V was trimmed by 3 bases and J by 2 bases, leaving 3 bases between them. CDR3 length equals 12 residues. This CDR3 reads CASSQFTDTQYF. In nucleotides, the CDR3 is TGCGCCAGCAGCCAGTTCACAGATACGCAGTATTTT.

Only a few counts were recorded for this clone. The rearrangement uses TRBV9 and TRBJ2-1; 11 nucleotides match TRBD2. J was trimmed by 1 base and V by 0 bases; bases with no gene match: 3. The CDR3 sequence is 17 residues long. Germline assignment: CDR1 SGDLS and CDR2 YYNGEE. CDR3 nucleotides: TGTGCCAGCAGCGTAGAACTAGCGGGGGTTTCCTACAATGAGCAGTTCTTC. Encoded protein: CASSVELAGVSYNEQFF.

The gene calls are TRBV29-1 and TRBJ2-1, with D possibly being TRBD1 (5 bases). CDR1 is SQVTM, CDR2 ANQGSEA, per germline. Trimming stripped 4 bases from V and 6 bases from J, with 10 bases between. The CDR3 is 12 residues long. CDR3 in amino acids: CSVGAQGNEQFF. The CDR3 DNA sequence: TGCAGCGTTGGGGCTCAGGGCAATGAGCAGTTCTTC.

The rearrangement links TRBV5-4 to TRBJ1-5; tentatively, D is TRBD1 (5 bases). V lost 3 bases and J lost 7, with 14 bases in between. Germline loops: CDR1 SGHNT, CDR2 YYREEE (reference sequence). The CDR3 spans 14 residues. CDR3 region: CASSWGGAGQPQHF. CDR3 DNA sequence: TGTGCCAGCAGCTGGGGCGGAGCGGGACAGCCCCAGCATTTT.

The chain recombines TRBV10-3 with TRBJ1-2; 8 bases fit TRBD1. V was pared by 6 bases and J by 2 bases, with 8 bases of the junction left unmatched. Germline V gene sequence: CDR1 ENHRY, CDR2 SYGVKD. This CDR3 contains 15 residues. The CDR3 bases are TGTGCCATCAGAACCTCGGGACAGGAGAACTATGGCTACACCTTC. Translation: CAIRTSGQENYGYTF.

This clone came up a few times. J is TRBJ2-7 and V is TRBV7-9; 9 bases align to TRBD2. The CDR3 loop spans 14 amino acids. CDR1 and CDR2 from the germline V gene are SEHNR and FQNEAQ (reference sequence). The V and J ends lost 5 bases and 2 bases, in that order; junction bases with no gene match: 4. CDR3 sequence reads: CASSPLAGAYEQYF. DNA of the CDR3: TGTGCCAGCAGCCCACTAGCGGGCGCCTACGAGCAGTACTTC.

V and J are TRBV1 and TRBJ2-1; TRBD1, the table's D call, lacks a check against the DNA. TRBV1 is described as a pseudogene. CDR3 size: 14 residues. CDR3 bases: TGCACACCCATGGGGGCTAGCCTCTACAATGAGCAGTTCTTC. The encoded protein is CTPMGASLYNEQFF.

The V gene is TRBV7-9, the J gene TRBJ2-3; TRBD2 aligns across 9 bases. V shed 2 bases, J shed 4 bases, and the junction held 7 bases outside the gene matches. The CDR3 is made up of 16 amino acids. Germline V lookup: CDR1 SEHNR, CDR2 FQNEAQ (reference sequence). The CDR3 protein is CASSLYSGSVSDTQYF. In DNA form, the CDR3 reads TGTGCCAGCAGCTTATATAGCGGGAGTGTGTCAGATACGCAGTATTTT.

This clone was picked up a small number of times. DNA for the CDR3: TGTGCCAGCAGCCTCATCCTCCGGACAGGGGTCTACGAGCAGTACTTC. Amino acid sequence: CASSLILRTGVYEQYF. The chain joins TRBV11-2 to TRBJ2-7; 9 positions agree with TRBD1. V lost 5 bases to trimming and J lost 3 bases; unmatched junction nucleotides: 11. CDR1 and CDR2 (germline): SGHAT, FQNNGV. CDR3 size: 16 residues.